This T cell receptor beta chain was sequenced for a study of cytomegalovirus exposure and HLA in healthy donors. The PCR was carried out with 60 Vbeta primers and 13 Jbeta primers. The repertoire was sequenced with immunoSEQ multiplex PCR; TCRdb's copy has only in-frame clones and lacks some. The ten most abundant clones cover over 1% of a sample with 150,000 to 200,000 clones. The CDR3 totals 18 residues. Trimming removed 0 bases at V and 0 bases at J, with 17 bases between. Germline loops: CDR1 SGHVS, CDR2 FQNEAQ. This TCR was sampled from a woman aged 55-70 years in good health and CMV-seronegative. Specimen: PBMCs. The V gene is TRBV7-8, the J gene TRBJ1-1, with TRBD1 as a possible D gene (6 bases). CDR3 residues: CASSLAIARGHMNTEAFF. The CDR3 DNA follows: TGTGCCAGCAGCTTAGCGATTGCCAGGGGCCATATGAACACTGAAGCTTTCTTT.